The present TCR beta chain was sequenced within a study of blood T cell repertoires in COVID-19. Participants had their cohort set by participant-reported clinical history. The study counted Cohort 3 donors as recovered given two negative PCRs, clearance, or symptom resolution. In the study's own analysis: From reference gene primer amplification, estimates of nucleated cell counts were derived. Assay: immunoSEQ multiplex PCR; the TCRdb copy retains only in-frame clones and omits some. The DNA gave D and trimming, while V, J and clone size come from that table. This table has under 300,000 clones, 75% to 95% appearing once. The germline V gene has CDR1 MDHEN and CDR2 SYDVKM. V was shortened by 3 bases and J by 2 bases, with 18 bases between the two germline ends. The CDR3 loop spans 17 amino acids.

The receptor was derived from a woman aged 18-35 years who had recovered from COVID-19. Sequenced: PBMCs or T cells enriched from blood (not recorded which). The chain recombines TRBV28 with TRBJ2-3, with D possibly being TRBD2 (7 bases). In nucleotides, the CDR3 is TGTGCCAGCAGTTTTGGGGGGGGGCTTATGAACACAGATACGCAGTATTTT. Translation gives CASSFGGGLMNTDTQYF. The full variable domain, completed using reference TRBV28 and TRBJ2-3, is DVKVTQSSRYLVKRTGEKVFLECVQDMDHENMFWYRQDPGLGLRLIYFSYDVKMKEKGDIPEGYSVSREKKERFSLILESASTNQTSMYLCASSFGGGLMNTDTQYFGPGTRLTVL.